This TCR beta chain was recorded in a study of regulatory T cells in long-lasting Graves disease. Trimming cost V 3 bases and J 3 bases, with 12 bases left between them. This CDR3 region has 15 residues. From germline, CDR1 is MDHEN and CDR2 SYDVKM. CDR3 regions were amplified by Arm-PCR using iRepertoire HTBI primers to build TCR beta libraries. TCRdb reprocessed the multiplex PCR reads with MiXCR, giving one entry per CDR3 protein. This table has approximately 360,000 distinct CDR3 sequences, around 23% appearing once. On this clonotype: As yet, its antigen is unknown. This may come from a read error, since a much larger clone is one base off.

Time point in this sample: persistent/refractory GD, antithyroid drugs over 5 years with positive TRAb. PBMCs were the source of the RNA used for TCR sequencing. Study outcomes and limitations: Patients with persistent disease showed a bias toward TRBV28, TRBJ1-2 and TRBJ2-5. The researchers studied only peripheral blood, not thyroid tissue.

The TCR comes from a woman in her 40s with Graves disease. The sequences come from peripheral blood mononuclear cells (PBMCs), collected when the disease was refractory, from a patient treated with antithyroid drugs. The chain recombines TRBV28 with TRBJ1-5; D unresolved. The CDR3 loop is CASSLVDINNQPQHF. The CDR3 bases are TGTGCCAGCAGTTTGGTAGATATAAACAATCAGCCCCAGCATTTT.